The 20 T cell receptor beta chains below come from one sample, sequenced in a study of shared clonotypes between healthy human individuals. CD8 cells classed as naive were CD45RO-negative and positively selected for CCR7, excluding terminally differentiated effector memory CD45RA+ cells. The protocol was immunoSEQ multiplex PCR, while the TCRdb copy is restricted to in-frame clones and leaves out a portion. The table has some 2,100,000 clones, roughly 91% seen once; the top ten hold 1.7%. Sequencing was done on a sample of naive CD8+ T cells from PBMCs. All receptors come from a man aged 18 to 35 in good health. Some clones in this sample may be carry-over from other donors' samples.

A single count supports this clone. The chain uses TRBV27 and TRBJ2-1; 10 nucleotides align to TRBD1. The CDR3 contains 16 residues. CDR1 is MNHEY and CDR2 is SMNVEV in the germline V gene (reference sequence). J was trimmed by 6 bases and V by 5 bases; bases with no gene match: 10. In DNA form, the CDR3 reads TGTGCCAGCAGTCCCTCCGGGACAGGGGTAGTCAATGAGCAGTTCTTC. It is translated as CASSPSGTGVVNEQFF.

This rearrangement joins TRBV9 to TRBJ2-5; weak D call: TRBD1 (5 bases). V was cut by 6 bases and J by 1 base, with 13 bases left in between. Germline loops: CDR1 SGDLS, CDR2 YYNGEE. The CDR3 is made up of 14 amino acids. The CDR3 protein is CASNQGAIQETQYF. The CDR3 DNA reads as TGTGCCAGCAACCAGGGCGCGATCCAAGAGACCCAGTACTTC.

This clone was counted a single time. The chain is built from TRBV10-3 and TRBJ2-7; 10 bases line up with TRBD1. The CDR3 runs to 17 residues. The J segment lost 5 bases and the V segment lost 0 bases, leaving 10 bases of the junction unmatched. Germline V gives CDR1 ENHRY, CDR2 SYGVKD. The CDR3 spells CAISESLGTGETNEQYF. The CDR3 DNA reads TGTGCCATCAGTGAGTCTTTGGGGACAGGGGAGACAAACGAGCAGTACTTC.

This clone was seen only once. The J gene is TRBJ2-5, the V gene TRBV7-9; TRBD2 agrees at 8 bases. V lost 2 bases and J lost 3; bases outside the gene matches: 5. The CDR3 has 15 residues. Germline CDR1 reads SEHNR; CDR2 reads FQNEAQ (reference sequence). The CDR3, as DNA: TGTGCCAGCAGCTTACGGACTAGCATAGAAGAGACCCAGTACTTC. Translated, it gives CASSLRTSIEETQYF.

V and J are TRBV28 and TRBJ2-3; D gene unclear. CDR3 size: 14 residues. V lost 6 bases and J lost 0, with 10 bases in between. Germline-derived CDR1 and CDR2 are MDHEN and SYDVKM. In DNA form, the CDR3 reads TGTGCCAGCAGCCTAGGACCGAGCACAGATACGCAGTATTTT. Protein: CASSLGPSTDTQYF.

The chain employs TRBV5-1 and TRBJ2-7, with TRBD2 identical over 8 bases. There are 14 residues in the CDR3. V lost 4 bases, J lost 2 bases, and 5 bases stayed unmatched. Germline V CDR1 and CDR2: SGHRS, YFSETQ. The CDR3 sequence: CASSGGLDPYEQYF. In DNA, the CDR3 is TGCGCCAGCAGCGGGGGACTAGATCCCTACGAGCAGTACTTC.

The V gene is TRBV30, the J gene TRBJ2-3; 10 bases align to TRBD2. CDR1 GTSNPN and CDR2 SVGIG come from the germline V gene (reference sequence). With 4 bases clipped from V and 5 bases from J, the junction kept 3 bases outside the gene matches. The CDR3 covers 13 residues. DNA for the CDR3: TGTGCCTGGACTAGCGGGAGTCAAGATACGCAGTATTTT. Amino acids: CAWTSGSQDTQYF.

This clone appeared once. This chain joins TRBV4-2 and TRBJ2-1, with TRBD2 identical over 9 bases. The CDR3 totals 16 residues. Germline V gene sequence: CDR1 LGHNA, CDR2 YNFKEQ. V was pared by 0 bases and J by 8 bases, with 8 bases of the junction left unmatched. This CDR3 reads CASSQEKREVLYEQFF. In DNA form, the CDR3 reads TGTGCCAGCAGCCAAGAAAAGCGGGAGGTCCTTTATGAGCAGTTCTTC.

V gene TRBV7-9 combines with J gene TRBJ1-1; the D gene is possibly TRBD1 (5 bases). The CDR3 spans 15 residues. V was trimmed by 4 bases and J by 1 base, leaving 13 bases between them. CDR1 is SEHNR and CDR2 is FQNEAQ in the germline V gene (reference sequence). CDR3 sequence reads: CASSSVGTGNTEAFF. The CDR3 nucleotides are TGTGCCAGCAGCTCCGTTGGGACGGGGAACACTGAAGCTTTCTTT. Full variable domain (outside the CDR3, taken from reference TRBV7-9 and TRBJ1-1): DTGVSQNPRHKITKRGQNVTFRCDPISEHNRLYWYRQTLGQGPEFLTYFQNEAQLEKSRLLSDRFSAERPKGSFSTLEIQRTEQGDSAMYLCASSSVGTGNTEAFFGQGTRLTVV.

This sequence joins TRBV6-1 and TRBJ2-1; TRBD2 aligns across 11 bases. V dropped 1 base and J dropped 5; count of bases not matched to a gene: 1. This CDR3 is 15 amino acids long. CDR1 and CDR2 (germline): MNHNS, SASEGT. The CDR3 here is CASSEVGLADNEQFF. The CDR3 DNA sequence: TGTGCCAGCAGTGAAGTGGGACTAGCGGACAATGAGCAGTTCTTC.

This chain links TRBV15 with TRBJ1-5; no clear D. The CDR3 loop spans 15 amino acids. V lost 1 base, J lost 1 base, and 8 bases lay in between. Germline CDR1 reads LNHNV; CDR2 reads YYDKDF (reference sequence). The CDR3, as DNA: TGTGCCACCAGCAGAGCAAGGGTGAGCAATCAGCCCCAGCATTTT. This sequence encodes CATSRARVSNQPQHF.

This clone was recorded once. V gene TRBV4-1 combines with J gene TRBJ2-3; TRBD1 aligns across 9 bases. CDR1 and CDR2 (germline): MGHRA, YSYEKL. Trimming cost V 4 bases and J 14 bases; bases outside gene matches: 7. The CDR3 consists of 12 residues. The CDR3 reads CASSLPGTGLYF. CDR3 sequence (DNA): TGCGCCAGCAGCCTTCCCGGGACAGGGTTGTATTTT.

Here the CDR3 reads CASSEGTGRGETQYF. The CDR3 bases are TGTGCCAGCAGTGAGGGTACAGGCCGGGGGGAGACCCAGTACTTC. The rearrangement links TRBV2 to TRBJ2-5; possible D gene TRBD2, 6 bases. This CDR3 has 15 residues. Germline V gene sequence: CDR1 SNHLY, CDR2 FYNNEI. The germline V and J ends were trimmed by 3 bases and 5 bases, with 16 bases remaining between them.

This sequence joins TRBV7-6 and TRBJ2-1; TRBD1 matches at 10 bases. The trim removed 4 bases at V and 3 bases at J, leaving 3 bases unmatched. This CDR3 has 15 amino acids. Germline CDR1 and CDR2: SGHVS and FNYEAQ. The CDR3 reads CASSSGTGDYNEQFF. CDR3 nucleotide sequence: TGTGCCAGCAGCTCCGGGACAGGGGACTACAATGAGCAGTTCTTC.

V gene TRBV7-6 combines with J gene TRBJ2-2; 10 bases align to TRBD2. Losses at the gene ends were 6 bases for V and 0 bases for J; bases not matched to a gene: 10. CDR3 size: 18 residues. The germline V gene has CDR1 SGHVS and CDR2 FNYEAQ. The chain's CDR3 is CASSLSPTSGANTGELFF. The DNA for the CDR3 is TGTGCCAGCAGTCTATCCCCTACTAGCGGGGCGAACACCGGGGAGCTGTTTTTT.

The CDR3 region has the DNA TGTGCCAGCTCACCTACGCCGTGGGACAGGGGACTACTAGCCAAAAACATTCAGTACTTC. Its protein product is CASSPTPWDRGLLAKNIQYF. This chain connects TRBV18 to TRBJ2-4; 10 positions agree with TRBD1. V lost 3 bases and J lost 0; bases outside the gene matches: 14. CDR3 size: 20 residues. Germline V gives CDR1 KGHSH, CDR2 LQKENI.

V and J are TRBV27 and TRBJ2-1; 9 bases are shared with TRBD2. V lost 5 bases and J lost 8; bases outside the gene matches: 10. From germline, CDR1 is MNHEY and CDR2 SMNVEV (reference sequence). The length of the CDR3 is 15 residues. This CDR3 reads CASSLTAGGGDEQFF. DNA for the CDR3: TGTGCCAGCAGTCTAACGGCGGGAGGGGGCGATGAGCAGTTCTTC.

The chain joins TRBV27 to TRBJ1-1, with 8 bases that match TRBD1. The germline V gene encodes CDR1 MNHEY and CDR2 SMNVEV (reference sequence). V trimming: 5 bases; J trimming: 1 base; junction bases outside the gene matches: 6. CDR3 length: 15 residues. This CDR3 reads CASSPLTGANTEAFF. DNA for the CDR3: TGTGCCAGCAGTCCATTGACAGGGGCGAACACTGAAGCTTTCTTT.

The chain employs TRBV15 and TRBJ1-2; no clear D gene. The CDR3 is 14 residues long. CDR1 and CDR2 from the germline V gene are LNHNV and YYDKDF (reference sequence). Between the trimmed V and J ends, which lost 6 bases and 5 bases, there was a span of 16 bases. CDR3 in amino acids: CATRPHREAYGYTF. The CDR3 nucleotides are TGTGCCACCAGACCGCATCGGGAGGCATATGGCTACACCTTC.

V is TRBV11-1 and J is TRBJ2-1; 11 nucleotides agree with TRBD1. Germline loops: CDR1 SGHAT, CDR2 FQDESV (reference sequence). This CDR3 has 16 residues. J gave up 8 bases and V 5 bases, and 11 bases lay outside the gene matches. The CDR3 here is CASSRDWRTGGHEQFF. The CDR3 DNA is TGTGCCAGCAGCCGAGATTGGAGGACAGGGGGCCATGAGCAGTTCTTC.